The 29 T cell receptor beta chains below all came from one sample that was sequenced in a study of cytomegalovirus exposure and HLA in healthy donors (dated 2017 in TCRdb). The library was produced with the immunoSEQ multiplex PCR assay. For the multiplex PCR, a mixture combining 60 forward primers for TCR Vbeta segments and 13 reverse primers for TCR Jbeta segments was used. The immuneACCESS repertoire file appears here via TCRdb, limited to in-frame rearrangements. These files lack a portion of the clones; in checked studies, under half of the deficit traces to unresolved V genes, and the cause of the others is not known. This sample comprises some 120,000 clones, around 10% of them detected only once. In total, the top ten clones hold 2.5% to 3.5% of the sample. Sequencing used PBMCs. The source of these receptors is a man under 40 in good health and CMV-seronegative.

This clone was counted only a few times. The J gene is TRBJ1-1, the V gene TRBV19; D unresolved. CDR1 and CDR2 from the germline V gene are LNHDA and SQIVND (reference sequence). The CDR3 length is 14 residues. The V gene lost 5 bases and the J gene lost 6 bases, with 16 bases spanning the gap. The CDR3 bases are TGTGCCAGTAGTGTCCGGGAAAGAGATCCTGAAGCTTTCTTT. Encoded protein: CASSVRERDPEAFF.

The chain employs TRBV5-1 and TRBJ2-7; 7 bases map to TRBD1. The CDR3 runs 14 residues. The V and J ends lost 2 bases and 5 bases, in that order; junction bases with no gene match: 7. Germline V gene data show CDR1 as SGHRS and CDR2 as YFSETQ. CDR3 sequence: CASSLQGTWDEQYF. The DNA for the CDR3 is TGCGCCAGCAGCTTACAGGGGACATGGGACGAGCAGTACTTC.

The chain employs TRBV6-5 and TRBJ1-4; tentatively, D is TRBD1 (6 bases). The length of the CDR3 is 14 residues. The germline CDR1 and CDR2 sequences are MNHEY and SVGAGI. V was cut by 7 bases and J by 8 bases, with 17 bases left in between. The CDR3 sequence: CASNYGGRREKLFF. Here the CDR3 DNA reads TGTGCCAGCAACTATGGGGGCAGGCGGGAAAAACTGTTTTTT.

V and J are TRBV6-5 and TRBJ2-7, with D possibly matching TRBD1 (5 bases). CDR1 is MNHEY and CDR2 is SVGAGI in the germline V gene. The V end lost 4 bases, the J end lost 0 bases, and 10 bases lay between the germline ends. CDR3 length equals 14 residues. CDR3 region: CASSSQTDSYEQYF. The CDR3 DNA reads TGTGCCAGCAGTTCACAGACAGACTCCTACGAGCAGTACTTC.

The sample holds a few counts of this clone. This chain joins TRBV29-1 and TRBJ2-5, with TRBD2 matching over 8 bases. V lost 4 bases to trimming and J lost 1 base; unmatched junction nucleotides: 8. This CDR3 comprises 15 residues. Germline CDR1 and CDR2: SQVTM and ANQGSEA. CDR3 bases: TGCAGCGTTGCTTTGGGGGCGGGGGGCCAAGAGACCCAGTACTTC. It codes for CSVALGAGGQETQYF.

In its sample, this clone was seen a few times. The V and J genes are TRBV10-2 and TRBJ2-5; 7 nucleotides align to TRBD1. With V trimmed by 5 bases and J by 4 bases, 7 bases remained unmatched. Germline loops: CDR1 WSHSY, CDR2 SAAADI. The CDR3 has 14 residues. CDR3 region: CASSYTGVGETQYF. DNA for the CDR3: TGCGCCAGCAGTTATACAGGGGTGGGAGAGACCCAGTACTTC.

V and J are TRBV5-1 and TRBJ2-1; 8 bases are shared with TRBD2. Trimming took 4 bases from V and 9 from J; bases not matched to a gene: 12. Germline V gene data show CDR1 as SGHRS and CDR2 as YFSETQ. This CDR3 spans 15 amino acids. CDR3 loop: CASSPRSGSVAEQFF. The CDR3 DNA reads TGCGCCAGCAGCCCCCGCAGCGGGAGTGTAGCTGAGCAGTTCTTC. The full variable domain, with the rest looked up from reference TRBV5-1 and TRBJ2-1, is KAGVTQTPRYLIKTRGQQVTLSCSPISGHRSVSWYQQTPGQGLQFLFEYFSETQRNKGNFPGRFSGRQFSNSRSEMNVSTLELGDSALYLCASSPRSGSVAEQFFGPGTRLTVL.

CDR3 amino acids: CASSQGGDPYNEQFF. The CDR3 DNA sequence: TGTGCCAGCAGCCAGGGCGGAGATCCCTACAATGAGCAGTTCTTC. The chain couples TRBV9 to TRBJ2-1, with a weak D call TRBD1 (5 bases). Germline assignment: CDR1 SGDLS and CDR2 YYNGEE. This CDR3 contains 15 residues. V was clipped by 4 bases and J by 2 bases, with 13 bases between them.

This clone was counted only a few times. V is TRBV4-1 and J is TRBJ2-1, with TRBD1 as a possible D gene (6 bases). Germline loops: CDR1 MGHRA, CDR2 YSYEKL. The CDR3 extends over 14 amino acids. V shed 7 bases and J shed 4 bases, with 14 bases lying between them. As DNA, the CDR3 is TGCGCCAGCAACCCCACAGGGAATTACAATGAGCAGTTCTTC. It translates to CASNPTGNYNEQFF.

The chain combines TRBV4-1 with TRBJ2-3; possible D gene TRBD1, 6 bases. The CDR3 is 13 amino acids. V dropped 6 bases and J dropped 4 bases, with 11 bases sitting between them. Per germline, CDR1 MGHRA and CDR2 YSYEKL. The CDR3 nucleotides are TGCGCCAGCAGTAGGGGGTCCGCAGATACGCAGTATTTT. Translated, it gives CASSRGSADTQYF.

The chain joins TRBV2 to TRBJ1-5; D is possibly TRBD1 (6 bases). The germline V gene has CDR1 SNHLY and CDR2 FYNNEI. The CDR3 totals 14 residues. The V gene lost 4 bases and the J gene lost 5 bases, with 12 bases spanning the gap. Written as DNA, the CDR3 is TGTGCCAGCAGTGGGATTAACAGGGATCAGCCCCAGCATTTT. Protein: CASSGINRDQPQHF.

This sequence joins TRBV5-1 and TRBJ2-3; 9 bases agree with TRBD1. Germline-derived CDR1 and CDR2 are SGHRS and YFSETQ. CDR3 length: 16 residues. V lost 3 bases to trimming and J lost 2 bases; unmatched junction nucleotides: 7. CDR3 sequence: CASSWPGTGTTDTQYF. The CDR3 DNA reads as TGCGCCAGCAGCTGGCCCGGGACAGGGACCACAGATACGCAGTATTTT.

As regards this clone: Other DNA sequences from this sample encode an identical CDR3 as well. This sequence joins TRBV30 and TRBJ1-1; 7 bases are shared with TRBD1. CDR3 length: 16 amino acids. V dropped 3 bases and J dropped 1; count of bases not matched to a gene: 11. CDR1 and CDR2 (germline): GTSNPN, SVGIG (reference sequence). In DNA, the CDR3 is TGTGCCTGGAGGGGGGAATTCCGGGACAGGAACACTGAAGCTTTCTTT. Its translation: CAWRGEFRDRNTEAFF. Filled out from reference TRBV30 and TRBJ1-1, the complete variable domain reads SQTIHQWPATLVQPVGSPLSLECTVEGTSNPNLYWYRQAAGRGLQLLFYSVGIGQISSEVPQNLSASRPQDRQFILSSKKLLLSDSGFYLCAWRGEFRDRNTEAFFGQGTRLTVV.

A few counts support this clone. The chain employs TRBV5-1 and TRBJ2-7; 9 bases agree with TRBD1. The trim removed 4 bases at V and 4 bases at J, leaving 15 bases unmatched. CDR3 length: 17 amino acids. The V gene's germline CDR1 is SGHRS and CDR2 YFSETQ. CDR3 nucleotide sequence: TGCGCCAGCAGCCGTATAGTCCAACAGGGGGCCGTGTACGAGCAGTACTTC. Its translation: CASSRIVQQGAVYEQYF.

This chain's CDR3 is CASSLLGSGLPNIQYF. CDR3 sequence (DNA): TGTGCCAGCAGCTTACTCGGCAGCGGTCTTCCAAACATTCAGTACTTC. V is TRBV7-2 and J is TRBJ2-4; TRBD2 is a possible D gene (5 bases). The germline V gene encodes CDR1 SGHTA and CDR2 FQGNSA. V was shortened by 2 bases and J by 6 bases, with 17 bases between the two germline ends. This CDR3 region has 16 residues.

This chain links TRBV2 with TRBJ2-2; TRBD1 agrees at 8 bases. CDR1 and CDR2 (germline): SNHLY, FYNNEI. This CDR3 has 16 residues. V lost 3 bases and J lost 2; bases outside the gene matches: 5. CDR3 in amino acids: CASSEGSGGNTGELFF. CDR3 nucleotide sequence: TGTGCCAGCAGTGAGGGATCAGGGGGCAACACCGGGGAGCTGTTTTTT.

There are a few counts of this clone. The chain combines TRBV6-5 with TRBJ1-5; D is possibly TRBD1 (5 bases). The CDR3 runs 14 residues. Trimming stripped 4 bases from V and 2 bases from J, with 9 bases between. The germline gives CDR1 MNHEY, CDR2 SVGAGI. As DNA, the CDR3 is TGTGCCAGCAGTTCCAGGGAGGGCAATCAGCCCCAGCATTTT. Protein product: CASSSREGNQPQHF.

The rearrangement uses TRBV19 and TRBJ1-5; 10 bases fit TRBD1. Germline V gives CDR1 LNHDA, CDR2 SQIVND (reference sequence). This CDR3 spans 16 amino acids. The V and J ends lost 4 bases and 5 bases, in that order; junction bases with no gene match: 8. CDR3 in amino acids: CASSTTRDRGYQPQHF. The CDR3 coding sequence is TGTGCCAGTAGTACCACCAGGGACAGGGGATATCAGCCCCAGCATTTT.

V usage is TRBV5-1 and J usage is TRBJ2-7; 10 nucleotides match TRBD2. The V and J ends lost 2 bases and 0 bases, in that order; junction bases with no gene match: 2. This CDR3 is 15 amino acids long. Per the germline V gene, CDR1 is SGHRS and CDR2 is YFSETQ. The CDR3 here is CASSFTSGVSYEQYF. In DNA form, the CDR3 reads TGCGCCAGCAGCTTTACTAGCGGGGTCTCCTACGAGCAGTACTTC.

Only a few counts were recorded for this clone. The V and J genes are TRBV7-9 and TRBJ2-7; 7 nucleotides agree with TRBD1. This CDR3 spans 13 amino acids. Trimming cost V 3 bases and J 5 bases; bases outside gene matches: 4. CDR1 and CDR2 (germline): SEHNR, FQNEAQ (reference sequence). Here the CDR3 reads CASSFDRVHEQYF. As DNA, the CDR3 is TGTGCCAGCAGCTTTGACAGGGTCCACGAGCAGTACTTC.

This chain joins TRBV6-1 and TRBJ2-3; 7 positions match TRBD2. The CDR3 has 15 residues. Germline V gene lookup returns CDR1 MNHNS and CDR2 SASEGT. V gave up 8 bases and J gave up 5 bases; unmatched junction bases: 13. The CDR3 loop is CASALPAGVKDTQYF. The CDR3 nucleotides read TGTGCCAGCGCCCTCCCGGCGGGAGTTAAAGATACGCAGTATTTT.

The chain joins TRBV18 to TRBJ2-1; 7 bases fit TRBD1. V lost 1 base and J lost 7; bases outside the gene matches: 7. The CDR3 spans 15 residues. Germline lookup yields CDR1 KGHSH and CDR2 LQKENI. In DNA, the CDR3 is TGTGCCAGCTCACCACAGGGGGCGCGGACTAATGAGCAGTTCTTC. Protein: CASSPQGARTNEQFF.

The V and J genes are TRBV7-2 and TRBJ1-2; 12 nucleotides line up with TRBD1. The CDR3 consists of 17 residues. The germline gives CDR1 SGHTA, CDR2 FQGNSA. J gave up 7 bases and V 5 bases, and 14 bases lay outside the gene matches. This CDR3 reads CASSQGQGASKAPGYTF. The CDR3 DNA is TGTGCCAGCAGCCAGGGACAGGGGGCGAGTAAGGCCCCTGGCTACACCTTC. Looking up the rest from reference TRBV7-2 and TRBJ1-2 gives the full variable domain: GAGVSQSPSNKVTEKGKDVELRCDPISGHTALYWYRQSLGQGLEFLIYFQGNSAPDKSGLPSDRFSAERTGGSVSTLTIQRTQQEDSAVYLCASSQGQGASKAPGYTFGSGTRLTVV.

The chain recombines TRBV6-1 with TRBJ1-1; D is unresolved. Trimming removed 3 bases at V and 6 bases at J, with 17 bases between. Germline V gene sequence: CDR1 MNHNS, CDR2 SASEGT. The CDR3 contains 15 residues. CDR3 loop: CASSETKGSLPEAFF. DNA for the CDR3: TGTGCCAGCAGTGAGACGAAAGGGAGCCTCCCTGAAGCTTTCTTT.

The table lists this clone with a few counts. The J gene is TRBJ2-2, the V gene TRBV4-1; tentatively, D is TRBD2 (5 bases). The germline gives CDR1 MGHRA, CDR2 YSYEKL. The CDR3 spans 16 residues. V was shortened by 4 bases and J by 6 bases, with 18 bases between the two germline ends. In nucleotides, the CDR3 is TGCGCCAGCAGCCCCCTAGCCGGGGAGATTTCCGGGGAGCTGTTTTTT. It specifies CASSPLAGEISGELFF.

The chain is built from TRBV5-4 and TRBJ2-4; D might be TRBD1 (5 bases). The CDR3 has 14 residues. Germline loops: CDR1 SGHNT, CDR2 YYREEE (reference sequence). The V gene lost 0 bases and the J gene lost 2 bases, with 6 bases spanning the gap. This CDR3 is CASSLGTTKNIQYF. In nucleotides, the CDR3 is TGTGCCAGCAGCTTGGGGACAACCAAAAACATTCAGTACTTC.

This chain connects TRBV7-2 to TRBJ2-1; 7 nucleotides agree with TRBD2. V lost 7 bases to trimming and J lost 0 bases; unmatched junction nucleotides: 12. CDR1 is SGHTA, CDR2 FQGNSA, per germline. The CDR3 runs to 17 residues. As DNA, the CDR3 is TGTGCCAGCAAACCGGGGGTGGGAGGGCCCTCCTACAATGAGCAGTTCTTC. Translation gives CASKPGVGGPSYNEQFF.

This clone was recorded a few times. CDR3 region: CASSIHLGGNTEAFF. CDR3 coding DNA: TGTGCCAGCAGCATTCACTTGGGGGGGAACACTGAAGCTTTCTTT. The chain combines TRBV28 with TRBJ1-1; TRBD1 might be the D (5 bases). Germline-derived CDR1 and CDR2 are MDHEN and SYDVKM. The CDR3 runs 15 residues. V shed 6 bases and J shed 1 base, with 15 bases lying between them.

The chain joins TRBV30 to TRBJ2-3; D uncertain. This CDR3 spans 13 amino acids. The germline V gene has CDR1 GTSNPN and CDR2 SVGIG (reference sequence). Trimming took 0 bases from V and 4 from J, leaving 8 bases between them. The DNA of the CDR3 is TGTGCCTGGAGTGTATTACGGGCAGATACGCAGTATTTT. Residues: CAWSVLRADTQYF.